This TCR beta chain was retrieved from a study of T-cell memory formation after mild COVID-19 (dated by TCRdb to about 2021). For the wider study: TCR sequence clusters from the two donors were largely donor specific. In a couple of donors, T-cell clones that expanded and contracted after mild COVID-19 were tracked by sequencing TCRalpha and TCRbeta repertoires over time. Two young, previously healthy adult volunteers, one female and one male, were included in the cohort. Here is what the overall study found, with its caveats: SARS-CoV-2 specificity was not confirmed for the second-wave clones peaking on day 37. Some responding clones were detected in pre-infection memory, which suggested that pre-existing cross-reactive memory T cells had joined the SARS-CoV-2 response. Only a couple of mild cases were covered in the study, and larger cohorts including severe cases with pre-infection samples were considered necessary. Clones contracting from day 15 to 85 had balanced CD4/CD8 phenotypes, while a second wave expanding from day 15 to 37 was biased towards CD4+. Contracting CD4+ clones were found mainly in CM and EM memory subsets, while CD8+ clones were enriched in EMRA.

Deletion took 0 bases off V and 2 bases off J, with a span of 5 bases between the germline ends. CDR1 SGDLS and CDR2 YYNGEE are derived from the germline V gene. Spanning cysteine to phenylalanine, the CDR3 consists of 13 amino acids. Only the CDR3 part of the read is kept: 39 bases, read in frame from the first base. In its sample, this clonotype was seen many times. The clone's antigen remains unknown. One base away there is no much larger clone; base qualities are not given. The sample was run on an Illumina NovaSeq 6000. TCRalpha and TCRbeta cDNA libraries were built by 5'RACE with constant-segment primers, adding sample barcodes and unique molecular identifiers. Trizol reagent was used to extract RNA from every sample. The libraries were amplified in two PCR steps, and the second step added a second sample barcode and Illumina TruSeq adapters. Libraries were sequenced on an Illumina NovaSeq with 2 x 150 bp paired-end reads. Regarding the original processing steps: Reads were demultiplexed and collapsed into UMI-guided consensus sequences with migec v1.2.7. Using mixcr v2.1.11, UMI consensuses were aligned to TRA and TRB V and J templates and then assembled into clonotypes. Expanded or contracted clonotypes were those called significant by both edgeR and NoisET, with noise models trained on biological replicates. edgeR calls used a false discovery rate-adjusted p below 0.01 and a log2 fold-change threshold of 1. As an exploratory analysis of dynamics, PCA with hierarchical clustering was applied to max-normalized trajectories of the 1000 most abundant clonotypes. Each responding clone was given a CD4 or CD8 phenotype based on the CD4+ and CD8+ repertoires, which had been sequenced separately. Through fastp at Q25 and MiXCR, TCRdb rebuilt clones from the public reads, retaining in-frame beta chains. CDR3 protein duplicates are merged, each entry listing the most common genes and DNA. Clone size and V and J calls follow TCRdb, not the original study. In this sample the table shows about 340,000 distinct CDR3 sequences, around 15% of which occur a single time. The ten largest make up about 20% of the sample.

PBMCs were isolated by Ficoll-Paque density gradient centrifugation. The chain links TRBV9 with TRBJ2-5, with no confidently assigned D gene. This receptor was identified in a man between 18 and 35 years old who had mild COVID-19 (a few samples of this study predate the infection). The sample titles of this study are shuffled in the database, so cell type and time point are left out; the donor was told from shared clones. Sequenced: PBMCs or a T cell subset sorted from them (not recorded which). The DNA reads as follows: TGTGCCAGCAGCGTAGCGGCTCAAGAGACCCAGTACTTC. Its protein is CASSVAAQETQYF.